A single sample gave rise to the 18 T cell receptor beta chains below, sequenced in a study of blood T cell repertoires in COVID-19. Assay: immunoSEQ multiplex PCR; the TCRdb copy retains only in-frame clones and omits some. The sample holds 300,000 or so clones, 90% seen once. Sequenced input: peripheral blood. The source is a woman aged 25 to 39 with COVID-19, enrolled during active disease.

The gene calls are TRBV7-2 and TRBJ2-3, with TRBD2 identical over 8 bases. CDR1 is SGHTA and CDR2 is FQGNSA in the germline V gene. The V and J ends lost 2 bases and 4 bases, in that order; junction bases with no gene match: 5. CDR3 size: 15 residues. CDR3 DNA: TGTGCCAGCAGCTTACCAGCGGGAGAATCAGATACGCAGTATTTT. Its protein is CASSLPAGESDTQYF.

The CDR3 protein is CASSPAGQGDQNTEAFF. CDR3 DNA: TGTGCCAGCAGTCCTGCTGGACAGGGAGACCAAAACACTGAAGCTTTCTTT. V usage is TRBV28 and J usage is TRBJ1-1; 8 nucleotides line up with TRBD1. The V gene end was trimmed by 5 bases and the J gene end by 2 bases; junction bases not matched to a gene: 13. Germline lookup yields CDR1 MDHEN and CDR2 SYDVKM. The CDR3 spans 17 residues.

The chain uses TRBV21-1 and TRBJ1-3. TRBV21-1 is a recognized pseudogene. This CDR3 region has 15 residues. CDR3 nucleotides: TGTGCCAGCAGCAATAAGGTCGCTTGGAGGGACACCATATATTTT. Its translation: CASSNKVAWRDTIYF.

This chain joins TRBV11-2 and TRBJ2-3; 9 bases are shared with TRBD2. CDR1 is SGHAT and CDR2 is FQNNGV in the germline V gene. The length of the CDR3 is 15 residues. The trim removed 7 bases at V and 0 bases at J, leaving 5 bases unmatched. The DNA of the CDR3 is TGTGCCAGCACCAGAGCGGGAGGAAGCACAGATACGCAGTATTTT. Its translation is CASTRAGGSTDTQYF.

The V call is TRBV5-4, the J call TRBJ2-1, with 8 bases matching TRBD1. The CDR3 has 15 amino acids. Trimming removed 5 bases from V and 6 bases from J; junction bases left unmatched: 10. The V gene's germline CDR1 is SGHNT and CDR2 YYREEE (reference sequence). This CDR3 reads CASRPTGVNFNEQFF. The CDR3 DNA reads TGTGCCAGCAGGCCGACAGGGGTTAATTTCAATGAGCAGTTCTTC.

The chain is built from TRBV6-5 and TRBJ2-3, with no clear D. The V end lost 0 bases, the J end lost 9 bases, and 10 bases lay between the germline ends. Germline V gives CDR1 MNHEY, CDR2 SVGAGI. The CDR3 covers 13 residues. The CDR3 loop reads CASSYSETLTQYF. The CDR3 bases are TGTGCCAGCAGTTACTCGGAGACGCTCACGCAGTATTTT.

The rearrangement uses TRBV7-8 and TRBJ2-2, with D unclear. CDR1 and CDR2 from the germline V gene are SGHVS and FQNEAQ. The germline V and J ends were trimmed by 2 bases and 1 base, with 5 bases remaining between them. The CDR3 totals 14 residues. The CDR3 sequence: CASSLSVNTGELFF. The CDR3 DNA is TGTGCCAGCAGCTTATCAGTGAACACCGGGGAGCTGTTTTTT.

This rearrangement joins TRBV5-1 to TRBJ1-6, with TRBD1 matching 8 bases. Germline-derived CDR1 and CDR2 are SGHRS and YFSETQ. With V trimmed by 4 bases and J by 5 bases, 5 bases remained unmatched. CDR3 size: 15 residues. Here the CDR3 DNA reads TGCGCCAGCAGCCCGTCGACAGGGGATAATTCACCCCTCCACTTT. Translating it yields CASSPSTGDNSPLHF.

The chain links TRBV9 to TRBJ2-1, with 9 bases fitting TRBD2. The CDR3 sequence is 17 residues long. Looked up from germline, CDR1 is SGDLS and CDR2 is YYNGEE. J was trimmed by 4 bases and V by 0 bases; bases with no gene match: 8. CDR3 residues: CASSVDGLALGYNEQFF. CDR3 DNA: TGTGCCAGCAGCGTAGATGGACTAGCGCTGGGGTACAATGAGCAGTTCTTC.

This chain uses TRBV5-4 with TRBJ2-1, with 14 bases matching TRBD2. The germline CDR1 and CDR2 sequences are SGHNT and YYREEE (reference sequence). This CDR3 spans 17 amino acids. The junction had 11 bases not matched to a gene; V was cut back by 4 bases and J by 8 bases. CDR3 DNA sequence: TGTGCCAGCAGCAAGGGAGCCGGGACTAGCGGGAGAGATGAGCAGTTCTTC. Protein: CASSKGAGTSGRDEQFF.

This clone showed up just once. The rearrangement joins TRBV10-2 to TRBJ1-3; D unresolved. The CDR3 is 15 amino acids. Germline V CDR1 and CDR2: WSHSY, SAAADI. The ends were cut back, 2 bases at V and 0 bases at J, with 8 bases in the middle. CDR3 protein: CASSERVFSGNTIYF. In DNA form, the CDR3 reads TGCGCCAGCAGTGAGCGGGTTTTCTCTGGAAACACCATATATTTT.

This chain connects TRBV29-1 to TRBJ2-3, with D unresolved. CDR1 is SQVTM and CDR2 is ANQGSEA in the germline V gene. This CDR3 contains 12 residues. The V end was cut by 4 bases, the J end by 1 base, with 6 bases between. The CDR3 sequence: CSVGGGTDTQYF. The DNA of the CDR3 is TGCAGCGTTGGTGGAGGCACAGATACGCAGTATTTT.

The chain joins TRBV10-3 to TRBJ1-1; no reliable D call. The CDR3 runs to 12 residues. The germline V gene encodes CDR1 ENHRY and CDR2 SYGVKD. Between the trimmed V and J ends, which lost 0 bases and 8 bases, there was a span of 7 bases. In DNA, the CDR3 is TGTGCCATCAGTGAGTCCCAGGTGGAAGCTTTCTTT. Translation: CAISESQVEAFF.

The chain combines TRBV2 with TRBJ2-5, with D perhaps matching TRBD1 (7 bases). V gave up 6 bases and J gave up 5 bases, with 13 bases separating them. Germline loops: CDR1 SNHLY, CDR2 FYNNEI. The CDR3 consists of 13 residues. CDR3 coding DNA: TGTGCCAGCAGGGCGGGACAGTACGAGACCCAGTACTTC. Translated, it gives CASRAGQYETQYF. The full variable domain, completed using reference TRBV2 and TRBJ2-5, is EPEVTQTPSHQVTQMGQEVILRCVPISNHLYFYWYRQILGQKVEFLVSFYNNEISEKSEIFDDQFSVERPDGSNFTLKIRSTKLEDSAMYFCASRAGQYETQYFGPGTRLLVL.

This clone was recorded only once. V usage is TRBV7-2 and J usage is TRBJ2-3; a weak D match, TRBD2 (5 bases). V was pared by 2 bases and J by 4 bases, with 16 bases between. Germline values: CDR1 SGHTA, CDR2 FQGNSA. The CDR3 runs 16 residues. CDR3 sequence: CASSLRAGLPADTQYF. Here the CDR3 DNA reads TGTGCCAGCAGCTTAAGGGCCGGACTCCCGGCAGATACGCAGTATTTT.

This clone has just one count. The CDR3 coding sequence is TGTGCCAGCAACCCGGGGGGGGCCGAGATTTATGGCTACACCTTC. Its protein product is CASNPGGAEIYGYTF. This chain links TRBV6-6 with TRBJ1-2, with a weak D call TRBD1 (6 bases). Germline V gene lookup returns CDR1 MNHNY and CDR2 SVGAGI (reference sequence). V lost 7 bases to trimming and J lost 5 bases, with 20 bases between them. There are 15 residues in the CDR3.

This sequence joins TRBV29-1 and TRBJ2-7; TRBD1 matches 8 bases. Per germline, CDR1 SQVTM and CDR2 ANQGSEA. Germline trimming cut 1 base from V and 4 bases from J; bases unmatched to any gene: 3. This CDR3 has 13 amino acids. The CDR3, as DNA: TGCAGCGTTGAAGTACGACAGGGGTACGAGCAGTACTTC. Its translation: CSVEVRQGYEQYF.

This chain's CDR3 is CASSERGYIQPQHF. CDR3 coding DNA: TGTGCCAGCAGTGAAAGAGGGTATATTCAGCCCCAGCATTTT. The chain has TRBV6-1 and TRBJ1-5; D gene uncertain. The CDR3 spans 14 residues. Trimming pared 2 bases from V and 6 bases from J, leaving 11 bases between. Germline values: CDR1 MNHNS, CDR2 SASEGT.